One sample yielded the 27 T cell receptor beta chains listed below, sequenced in a study of T cells in Graves' hyperthyroidism and ophthalmopathy. The TCR beta CDR3 regions underwent amplification using RNA transcripts as the source. A set of HTBI primers served as the primers for a first-round RT-PCR of the TCR CDR3. TCRdb itself ran the multiplex PCR reads through MiXCR, one entry per CDR3 protein. Of 350,000 to 500,000 distinct CDR3 sequences in the sample, approximately 13% are singletons; the top ten hold 5.3%. Material for sequencing was blood. The origin of the receptors is a woman under 30 with Graves' hyperthyroidism.

This clonotype was seen repeatedly, ten times or more. V usage is TRBV5-1 and J usage is TRBJ2-1, with 13 nucleotides matching TRBD2. The germline CDR1 and CDR2 sequences are SGHRS and YFSETQ. This CDR3 comprises 17 residues. V lost 0 bases to trimming and J lost 6 bases; unmatched junction nucleotides: 6. CDR3 in amino acids: CASSLDRGLAGPNEQFF. The CDR3, as DNA: TGCGCCAGCAGCTTGGATCGGGGACTAGCGGGACCCAATGAGCAGTTCTTC.

The V call is TRBV3-1, the J call TRBJ2-5; TRBD2 might be the D (6 bases). The CDR3 has 14 amino acids. Germline V CDR1 and CDR2: LGHDT, YNNKEL (reference sequence). V lost 0 bases and J 5 bases, leaving 10 bases between the germline ends. The CDR3 protein is CASSQDLGGETQYF. DNA of the CDR3: TGTGCCAGCAGCCAAGACCTTGGGGGGGAGACCCAGTACTTC.

This clonotype occurred a few times. This may stem from a read error, because a much larger clone lies one nucleotide away. The CDR3 protein is CASSLAPQGYRPQHF. CDR3 bases: TGTGCCAGCAGCCTTGCCCCACAGGGGTATCGGCCCCAGCATTTT. The V and J genes are TRBV7-2 and TRBJ1-5, with 7 bases identical to TRBD1. The V gene end was trimmed by 5 bases and the J gene end by 9 bases; junction bases not matched to a gene: 13. The CDR3 spans 15 residues. Germline loops: CDR1 SGHTA, CDR2 FQGNSA.

This clonotype came up many times. The chain couples TRBV12-3 or TRBV12-4 to TRBJ2-7, with D unclear. The CDR3 is made up of 12 amino acids. V was pared by 3 bases and J by 4 bases, with 7 bases between. The CDR3, as DNA: TGTGCCAGCAGTTTGCTTCTTTACGAGCAGTACTTC. Its protein product is CASSLLLYEQYF.

As to this clonotype: Possible read error: a much larger clone is one base away. The conserved final phenylalanine or tryptophan is absent from the CDR3, which likely points to a read error. The genes are TRBV3-1 and TRBJ2-1, with 9 positions matching TRBD2. V lost 4 bases, J lost 4 bases, and 8 bases stayed unmatched. The CDR3 is 16 residues long. Germline V gene data show CDR1 as LGHDT and CDR2 as YNNKEL (reference sequence). Here the CDR3 DNA reads TGTGCCAGCAGCCTCGATCGACTAGCGGTATACAATGAGCAGTTCCTC. It codes for CASSLDRLAVYNEQFL.

This clonotype showed up many times. The chain is built from TRBV28 and TRBJ2-1, with D unclear. This CDR3 region has 13 residues. Germline values: CDR1 MDHEN, CDR2 SYDVKM. Trimming took off 2 bases at V and 7 bases at J, with 9 bases between the two ends. CDR3 sequence (DNA): TGTGCCAGCAGTTTACGTTTCGGGAATGAGCAGTTCTTC. Translation gives CASSLRFGNEQFF.

V is TRBV28 and J is TRBJ2-7; D could derive from TRBD1 or TRBD2 (5 bases each). CDR1 is MDHEN and CDR2 is SYDVKM in the germline V gene. Trimming removed 5 bases at V and 2 bases at J, with 22 bases between. This CDR3 has 17 amino acids. In DNA, the CDR3 is TGTGCCAGCAGTCACCGGGACGGTATCATCCCGGCCTACGAGCAGTACTTC. It specifies CASSHRDGIIPAYEQYF.

The chain employs TRBV6-1 and TRBJ2-5; 7 bases map to TRBD2. Trimming at V came to 4 bases and at J to 4 bases, leaving 6 bases not matched to a gene. The germline gives CDR1 MNHNS, CDR2 SASEGT. This CDR3 is built from 14 residues. The CDR3, as DNA: TGTGCCAGCAGTGCGGGGAGGGGACGAGAGACCCAGTACTTC. The encoded protein is CASSAGRGRETQYF.

The chain links TRBV19 to TRBJ2-1, with D possibly matching TRBD2 (6 bases). The CDR3 is made up of 15 amino acids. Deletions cut 2 bases from V and 4 bases from J, with 12 bases between. Germline V gene lookup returns CDR1 LNHDA and CDR2 SQIVND (reference sequence). CDR3: CASSISGAGYNEQFF. Written as DNA, the CDR3 is TGTGCCAGTAGTATATCTGGGGCGGGGTACAATGAGCAGTTCTTC.

This clonotype was recorded at least ten times. The chain links TRBV5-5 to TRBJ2-3; D is unresolved. The germline V gene has CDR1 SGHKS and CDR2 YYEKEE (reference sequence). The CDR3 loop spans 14 amino acids. The V and J ends lost 0 bases and 2 bases respectively, with 7 bases between them. The CDR3 loop reads CASSLGTYTDTQYF. In DNA form, the CDR3 reads TGTGCCAGCAGCTTGGGAACCTACACAGATACGCAGTATTTT.

This clonotype was recorded many times. V and J are TRBV6-5 and TRBJ1-3; D may be TRBD1 (5 bases). There are 16 residues in the CDR3. Trimming removed 6 bases from V and 0 bases from J, with 15 bases in between. Germline V gives CDR1 MNHEY, CDR2 SVGAGI. In DNA form, the CDR3 reads TGTGCCAGCAGCTTACGGGGGTTTAGCTCTGGAAACACCATATATTTT. Its protein is CASSLRGFSSGNTIYF.

Many counts were recorded for this clonotype. CDR3 amino acids: CASSLGRSSYGYTF. The CDR3 DNA is TGCGCCAGCAGCTTGGGACGGAGCTCCTATGGCTACACCTTC. The chain employs TRBV5-1 and TRBJ1-2; D ambiguous. This CDR3 contains 14 residues. Germline assignment: CDR1 SGHRS and CDR2 YFSETQ. V lost 0 bases and J lost 4, with 10 bases in between.

This clonotype was observed a handful of times. The rearrangement links TRBV5-6 to TRBJ2-1; D gene unclear. Germline-derived CDR1 and CDR2 are SGHDT and YYEEEE. This CDR3 spans 14 amino acids. The V end was cut by 4 bases, the J end by 5 bases, with 13 bases between. CDR3 in amino acids: CASSDSMRNNEQFF. For the CDR3, the DNA is TGTGCCAGCAGCGATAGCATGAGGAACAATGAGCAGTTCTTC.

The chain uses TRBV9 and TRBJ1-1, with D hard to call. The V and J ends lost 4 bases and 4 bases respectively, with 14 bases between them. From germline, CDR1 is SGDLS and CDR2 YYNGEE. This CDR3 has 14 residues. The CDR3 DNA sequence: TGTGCCAGCAGCACTCAGACTTCGATCACTGAAGCTTTCTTT. Translated: CASSTQTSITEAFF.

This sequence joins TRBV20-1 and TRBJ1-1; possible D gene TRBD1, 6 bases. The CDR3 consists of 14 residues. Germline V lookup: CDR1 DFQATT, CDR2 SNEGSKA (reference sequence). CDR3 amino acids: CSVGGGGAKGEAFF. The DNA for the CDR3 is TGCAGCGTTGGGGGGGGGGGGGCTAAGGGAGAAGCTTTCTTT.

The V gene is TRBV29-1, the J gene TRBJ2-1, with no clear D. The CDR3 runs 11 residues. The V end lost 5 bases, the J end lost 6 bases, and 8 bases lay between the germline ends. Germline V lookup: CDR1 SQVTM, CDR2 ANQGSEA. The CDR3 protein is CSVSQVNEQFF. In DNA form, the CDR3 reads TGCAGCGTTAGCCAGGTCAATGAGCAGTTCTTC.

The sample holds many counts of this clonotype. This chain joins TRBV20-1 and TRBJ1-1; tentatively, D is TRBD1 (5 bases). The ends were cut back, 3 bases at V and 5 bases at J, with 10 bases in the middle. The CDR3 length is 12 residues. Per germline, CDR1 DFQATT and CDR2 SNEGSKA (reference sequence). CDR3 loop: CSASQGETEAFF. CDR3 sequence (DNA): TGCAGTGCTAGCCAAGGGGAAACTGAAGCTTTCTTT.

The chain combines TRBV2 with TRBJ2-6; D uncertain. This CDR3 spans 16 amino acids. CDR1 is SNHLY and CDR2 is FYNNEI in the germline V gene. Trimming pared 7 bases from V and 1 base from J, leaving 14 bases between. The CDR3 loop reads CASTIRQGSGANVLTF. CDR3 coding DNA: TGTGCCAGCACGATAAGACAAGGATCTGGGGCCAACGTCCTGACTTTC.

The V call is TRBV6-2 or TRBV6-3, the J call TRBJ2-7; possibly TRBD2 for D (5 bases). The CDR3 runs to 16 residues. Per germline, CDR1 MNHEY and CDR2 SVGEGT. V lost 3 bases, J lost 6 bases, and 21 bases lay in between. CDR3 DNA: TGTGCCAGCAGTTATTCCGTCGAGCGGTTTAGTCGCGAGCAGTACTTC. It yields the protein CASSYSVERFSREQYF.

In this sample, this clonotype turned up a few times. The V and J genes are TRBV9 and TRBJ2-7; D possibly corresponds to TRBD2 (5 bases). Germline V gene sequence: CDR1 SGDLS, CDR2 YYNGEE. The CDR3 loop spans 13 amino acids. Trimming removed 3 bases at V and 4 bases at J, with 11 bases between. CDR3 bases: TGTGCCAGCAGCGCCACGGCGGGTTACGAGCAGTACTTC. This gives the protein CASSATAGYEQYF.

There are a few counts of this clonotype. The V and J genes are TRBV20-1 and TRBJ2-7; 11 bases match TRBD2. Trimming cost V 6 bases and J 1 base; bases outside gene matches: 11. The CDR3 is made up of 16 amino acids. Germline V lookup: CDR1 DFQATT, CDR2 SNEGSKA (reference sequence). In DNA, the CDR3 is TGCAGTGCCATTTCCGGGACTAGCGGACGATCCTACGAGCAGTACTTC. Its protein is CSAISGTSGRSYEQYF.

The V gene is TRBV19, the J gene TRBJ2-1; 10 nucleotides agree with TRBD2. From germline, CDR1 is LNHDA and CDR2 SQIVND (reference sequence). The V segment lost 6 bases and the J segment 7 bases; nucleotides outside the gene matches: 9. The CDR3 covers 15 residues. CDR3 loop: CASSRLAGDGNEQFF. The CDR3 DNA reads as TGTGCCAGTAGCCGGCTAGCGGGAGACGGTAATGAGCAGTTCTTC.

This clonotype was seen ten or more times. V is TRBV18 and J is TRBJ1-1; D might be TRBD1 (6 bases). V shed 0 bases and J shed 6 bases, with 11 bases lying between them. CDR3 size: 14 residues. Germline V gene data show CDR1 as KGHSH and CDR2 as LQKENI. CDR3 sequence: CASSPPGAGAEAFF. CDR3 bases: TGTGCCAGCTCACCACCGGGGGCAGGGGCTGAAGCTTTCTTT.

The table lists this clonotype with many counts. The genes are TRBV28 and TRBJ1-1, with TRBD1 matching 9 bases. V lost 6 bases to trimming and J lost 3 bases; unmatched junction nucleotides: 8. The CDR3 contains 15 residues. Germline CDR1 MDHEN, CDR2 SYDVKM. In DNA form, the CDR3 reads TGTGCCAGCAGCTCTCCAACAGGGGGCTACACTGAAGCTTTCTTT. Its translation is CASSSPTGGYTEAFF.

This clonotype was detected ten times or more. V is TRBV29-1 and J is TRBJ1-2; D is unresolved. Germline CDR1 is SQVTM and CDR2 is ANQGSEA. The CDR3 has 14 residues. V dropped 4 bases and J dropped 0 bases, with 12 bases sitting between them. The CDR3 protein is CSVAIWATNYGYTF. The CDR3, as DNA: TGCAGCGTTGCAATTTGGGCAACTAACTATGGCTACACCTTC. Supplemented by reference TRBV29-1 and TRBJ1-2, the full variable domain reads SAVISQKPSRDICQRGTSLTIQCQVDSQVTMMFWYRQQPGQSLTLIATANQGSEATYESGFVIDKFPISRPNLTFSTLTVSNMSPEDSSIYLCSVAIWATNYGYTFGSGTRLTVV.

This chain connects TRBV5-4 to TRBJ2-7; 10 nucleotides line up with TRBD2. The CDR3 consists of 17 residues. Germline V gene data show CDR1 as SGHNT and CDR2 as YYREEE (reference sequence). With 0 bases clipped from V and 6 bases from J, the junction kept 12 bases outside the gene matches. CDR3 residues: CASSLGSRASGSSEQYF. CDR3 bases: TGTGCCAGCAGCTTGGGGTCTCGGGCTAGCGGGAGCTCCGAGCAGTACTTC.

There are a few counts of this clonotype. The chain is built from TRBV30 and TRBJ1-4; tentative D call: TRBD1 (5 bases). Trimming pared 2 bases from V and 10 bases from J, leaving 8 bases between. Germline CDR1 is GTSNPN and CDR2 is SVGIG (reference sequence). The CDR3 sequence is 11 residues long. The CDR3 sequence is CAWSPDRKLFF. CDR3 bases: TGTGCCTGGAGTCCTGACAGAAAACTGTTTTTT.